The clone carrying this T cell receptor beta chain was counted at least ten times. TCRdb redid the calling of the RT-PCR reads with MiXCR, one entry per CDR3 protein. The repertoire has 650,000 to 800,000 distinct CDR3 sequences, 11% to 15% of them found once; the top ten carry around 3.3%. The V and J ends lost 5 bases and 4 bases respectively, with 9 bases between them. This CDR3 has 13 amino acids. This TCR derives from a female donor in good health, serving as a healthy control. The sample comprised memory CD4+ T cells from blood. V gene TRBV12-3 or TRBV12-4 combines with J gene TRBJ1-5; tentative D call: TRBD1 (6 bases). The CDR3: CASSGGRNQPQHF. As DNA, the CDR3 is TGTGCCAGCAGTGGGGGGCGGAATCAGCCCCAGCATTTT.